This TCR beta chain was retrieved from a study of control samples from healthy donors and cancer patients. Some clones are missing from TCRdb's copy, which holds only in-frame ones; the method was immunoSEQ multiplex PCR. The profile covers 70,000 to 95,000 clones, with roughly 93% appearing a single time and 1.3% taken by the ten largest. V was shortened by 4 bases and J by 4 bases, with 17 bases between the two germline ends. CDR1 and CDR2 from the germline V gene are MNHNY and SVGAGI (reference sequence). The CDR3 consists of 15 residues. This clone was counted only a few times. Sequenced input: PBMCs. The receptor was isolated from a woman in her thirties or forties with lung cancer. The gene calls are TRBV6-6 and TRBJ2-7; D might be TRBD2 (5 bases). CDR3 nucleotide sequence: TGTGCCAGCAGTTCGCCCAGCGGAGAGAGATACGAGCAGTACTTC. It specifies CASSSPSGERYEQYF.